Listed here are 8 T cell receptor beta chains from one sample, sequenced in a study of control samples from healthy donors and cancer patients. Data came from immunoSEQ multiplex PCR; TCRdb stores just in-frame clones and leaves some out. Counted here are 100,000 or so clones, 85% to 90% occurring once; the ten biggest clones make up around 1.3%. Sequenced input: blood. Receptor source: a woman aged 45-65 years in good health.

The chain uses TRBV7-9 and TRBJ2-5; 13 nucleotides agree with TRBD2. CDR3 size: 15 residues. V shed 5 bases, J shed 5 bases, and the junction held 5 bases outside the gene matches. Looked up from germline, CDR1 is SEHNR and CDR2 is FQNEAQ (reference sequence). CDR3 protein: CASSRLAGGSETQYF. The CDR3 DNA follows: TGTGCCAGCAGCCGACTAGCGGGAGGATCTGAGACCCAGTACTTC.

The chain has TRBV7-6 and TRBJ2-1; 12 nucleotides match TRBD2. The germline gives CDR1 SGHVS, CDR2 FNYEAQ. The CDR3 totals 17 residues. J was trimmed by 6 bases and V by 5 bases; bases with no gene match: 11. CDR3 sequence (DNA): TGTGCCAGCAGCCTAACCTCGACTAGCGGGAGTGTCAATGAGCAGTTCTTC. Protein product: CASSLTSTSGSVNEQFF.

This clone occurred a few times. V is TRBV4-2 and J is TRBJ1-3; no firm D call. This CDR3 has 16 amino acids. Germline CDR1 is LGHNA and CDR2 is YNFKEQ. Trimming stripped 1 base from V and 0 bases from J, with 10 bases between. CDR3 bases: TGTGCCAGCAGCCAAGTCCAGACCGACTCTGGAAACACCATATATTTT. This sequence encodes CASSQVQTDSGNTIYF.

This clone was detected only a few times. J is TRBJ2-5 and V is TRBV2; 7 bases align to TRBD2. This CDR3 region has 16 residues. Germline assignment: CDR1 SNHLY and CDR2 FYNNEI. V shed 4 bases and J 0 bases; nucleotides not matched to a gene: 8. The CDR3 DNA follows: TGTGCCAGCAGTGGTTTAGGAGCGGGGTACCAAGAGACCCAGTACTTC. Amino acids: CASSGLGAGYQETQYF. The whole variable domain, filled in from reference TRBV2 and TRBJ2-5, reads EPEVTQTPSHQVTQMGQEVILRCVPISNHLYFYWYRQILGQKVEFLVSFYNNEISEKSEIFDDQFSVERPDGSNFTLKIRSTKLEDSAMYFCASSGLGAGYQETQYFGPGTRLLVL.

The chain carries TRBV5-4 and TRBJ2-5; 7 positions agree with TRBD1. The CDR3 covers 15 residues. Trimming took 4 bases from V and 4 from J; bases not matched to a gene: 10. CDR1 is SGHNT, CDR2 YYREEE, per germline (reference sequence). CDR3 residues: CASSQYKGAGETQYF. The CDR3 DNA reads as TGTGCCAGCAGCCAATATAAGGGGGCAGGAGAGACCCAGTACTTC.

The rearrangement joins TRBV5-4 to TRBJ2-1; D unresolved. V lost 4 bases and J lost 0, with 11 bases in between. Germline V gene lookup returns CDR1 SGHNT and CDR2 YYREEE (reference sequence). This CDR3 comprises 15 residues. The CDR3 nucleotides read TGTGCCAGCAGCCCCGGACGGATCTCCTACAATGAGCAGTTCTTC. It specifies CASSPGRISYNEQFF.

This rearrangement joins TRBV7-3 to TRBJ2-2, with D tentatively TRBD2 (6 bases). CDR1 is SGHTA, CDR2 FQGTGA, per germline. The CDR3 length is 16 residues. Deletions cut 1 base from V and 2 bases from J, with 11 bases between. CDR3 DNA sequence: TGTGCCAGCAGCTTAAACGGCGGGGAAAACACCGGGGAGCTGTTTTTT. Its protein is CASSLNGGENTGELFF.

The chain employs TRBV28 and TRBJ2-1; 9 bases map to TRBD1. The CDR3 totals 14 residues. Germline assignment: CDR1 MDHEN and CDR2 SYDVKM. The V segment lost 2 bases and the J segment 8 bases; nucleotides outside the gene matches: 4. CDR3 in amino acids: CASSLGTGLHEQFF. As DNA, the CDR3 is TGTGCCAGCAGTTTAGGGACAGGGCTTCATGAGCAGTTCTTC.